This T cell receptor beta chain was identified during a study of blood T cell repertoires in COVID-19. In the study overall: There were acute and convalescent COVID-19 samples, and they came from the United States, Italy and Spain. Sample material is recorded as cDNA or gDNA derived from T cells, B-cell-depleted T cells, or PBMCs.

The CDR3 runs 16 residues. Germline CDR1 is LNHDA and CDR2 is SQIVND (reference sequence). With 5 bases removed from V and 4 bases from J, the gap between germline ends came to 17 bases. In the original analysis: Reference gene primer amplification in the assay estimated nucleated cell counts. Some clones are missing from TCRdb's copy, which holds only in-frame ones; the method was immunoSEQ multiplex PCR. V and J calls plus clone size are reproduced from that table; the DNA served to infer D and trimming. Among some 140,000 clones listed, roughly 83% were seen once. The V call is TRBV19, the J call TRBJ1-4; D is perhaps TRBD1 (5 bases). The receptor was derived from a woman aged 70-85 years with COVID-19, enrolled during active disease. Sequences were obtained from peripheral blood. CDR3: CASSPHRDSVNEKLFF. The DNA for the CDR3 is TGTGCCAGTAGTCCACACCGGGACTCGGTTAATGAAAAACTGTTTTTT.